Sequencing of this T cell receptor beta chain was carried out in a study of blood T cell repertoires in COVID-19. This table comes from immunoSEQ multiplex PCR, and its TCRdb copy is limited to in-frame clones, with some not included. The sample includes about 64,000 clones, 65% to 90% of them seen just once. This clone has a handful of counts. The CDR3 is 16 amino acids. CDR1 and CDR2 (germline): SGDLS, YYNGEE. V was clipped by 4 bases and J by 2 bases, with 19 bases between them. Input material: peripheral blood. V gene TRBV9 combines with J gene TRBJ2-7, with D perhaps matching TRBD2 (6 bases). The clonotype originates from a man aged 45-65 years with active COVID-19. CDR3: CASSPRGAGGTYEQYF. The CDR3 DNA follows: TGTGCCAGCAGCCCCCGAGGAGCGGGCGGGACCTACGAGCAGTACTTC.